This passage covers 23 T cell receptor beta chains from one sample sequenced in a study of siplizumab effects on memory and regulatory T cells. Some clones are missing from TCRdb's copy, which holds only in-frame ones; the method was immunoSEQ multiplex PCR. The table shows some 63,000 clones, with 95% to 98% occurring only once. The sequenced sample was naive CD8+ T cells sorted from blood. These receptors were obtained from a human donor in good health.

The rearrangement joins TRBV27 to TRBJ1-1; D might be TRBD1 (6 bases). The V gene's germline CDR1 is MNHEY and CDR2 SMNVEV (reference sequence). CDR3 size: 15 residues. Trimming removed 5 bases at V and 3 bases at J, with 16 bases between. The CDR3 DNA is TGTGCCAGCAGTGACAGGCAGAGGATGGACACTGAAGCTTTCTTT. Protein product: CASSDRQRMDTEAFF.

In its sample, this clone was seen once. The chain employs TRBV21-1 and TRBJ1-1. TRBV21-1 is classified as a pseudogene. The CDR3 contains 20 residues. The CDR3 nucleotides are TGTGCCAGCAGCCCCTTGGAGCGGGATGATGAACAGGAAGCGCAAAGTGAAGCTTTCTTT. Protein product: CASSPLERDDEQEAQSEAFF.

V is TRBV2 and J is TRBJ1-1, with a possible D match to TRBD1 (6 bases). CDR3 length: 13 amino acids. Trimming removed 7 bases from V and 3 bases from J, with 12 bases in between. CDR1 is SNHLY and CDR2 is FYNNEI in the germline V gene. CDR3 in amino acids: CASTGSGDTEAFF. In nucleotides, the CDR3 is TGTGCCAGCACCGGATCAGGGGACACTGAAGCTTTCTTT.

The rearrangement links TRBV6-5 to TRBJ1-5, with D hard to call. Germline V gene lookup returns CDR1 MNHEY and CDR2 SVGAGI. The V end lost 6 bases, the J end lost 4 bases, and 10 bases lay between the germline ends. This CDR3 region has 13 residues. DNA of the CDR3: TGTGCCAGCAGCCCCAGCGGGAATCAGCCCCAGCATTTT. Protein sequence: CASSPSGNQPQHF.

This clone has more than one count but fewer than ten. The J gene is TRBJ1-1, the V gene TRBV5-4, with D unresolved. Germline V gene sequence: CDR1 SGHNT, CDR2 YYREEE (reference sequence). This CDR3 comprises 11 residues. The germline V and J ends were trimmed by 6 bases and 5 bases, with 8 bases remaining between them. The CDR3 DNA reads TGTGCCAGCATCGGCGGGACTGAAGCTTTCTTT. Its protein product is CASIGGTEAFF.

The J gene is TRBJ2-7, the V gene TRBV27, with 9 bases identical to TRBD1. Unmatched junction bases numbered 9, after V lost 2 bases and J lost 7 bases. This CDR3 contains 15 residues. CDR1 is MNHEY and CDR2 is SMNVEV in the germline V gene (reference sequence). This CDR3 reads CASSLGGQGFVEQYF. Written as DNA, the CDR3 is TGTGCCAGCAGTTTAGGGGGACAGGGCTTTGTGGAGCAGTACTTC.

The chain employs TRBV5-4 and TRBJ1-2; 7 nucleotides line up with TRBD1. With V trimmed by 4 bases and J by 4 bases, 4 bases remained unmatched. The CDR3 totals 13 residues. In germline, CDR1 is SGHNT, CDR2 YYREEE (reference sequence). Written as DNA, the CDR3 is TGTGCCAGCAGCGAACAGGGGCCCTATGGCTACACCTTC. Amino acid sequence: CASSEQGPYGYTF.

The CDR3 is CASSIDVRNTEAFF. CDR3 coding DNA: TGTGCCAGCAGCATCGACGTGAGGAACACTGAAGCTTTCTTT. The chain employs TRBV21-1 and TRBJ1-1. TRBV21-1 corresponds to a pseudogene. This CDR3 is 14 amino acids long.

The CDR3 protein is CAGPRGGGETQYF. CDR3 sequence (DNA): TGTGCCGGCCCCAGGGGAGGAGGAGAGACCCAGTACTTC. V usage is TRBV21-1 and J usage is TRBJ2-5. TRBV21-1 is a documented pseudogene. The CDR3 consists of 13 residues.

V is TRBV19 and J is TRBJ2-7; TRBD2 aligns across 9 bases. Germline V gene lookup returns CDR1 LNHDA and CDR2 SQIVND (reference sequence). The CDR3 runs to 14 residues. The ends lost 3 bases at V and 5 bases at J; junction bases unmatched: 5. CDR3 residues: CASSMKGLAHEQYF. The CDR3 coding sequence is TGTGCCAGTAGTATGAAGGGACTAGCTCACGAGCAGTACTTC.

The chain recombines TRBV4-3 with TRBJ1-1; a weak D match, TRBD1 (5 bases). V shed 3 bases and J shed 4 bases, with 18 bases lying between them. There are 16 residues in the CDR3. CDR1 is LGHNA and CDR2 is YSLEER in the germline V gene. Here the CDR3 reads CASSHGLVFGGTEAFF. In DNA form, the CDR3 reads TGCGCCAGCAGCCACGGTTTAGTCTTTGGGGGCACTGAAGCTTTCTTT.

The V gene is TRBV13, the J gene TRBJ2-3; D not resolved. V lost 0 bases and J lost 1, with 5 bases in between. Germline V gene lookup returns CDR1 PRHDT and CDR2 FYEKMQ (reference sequence). The CDR3 runs to 14 residues. The CDR3 DNA reads TGTGCCAGCAGCTTAGGCAGTGGCACAGATACGCAGTATTTT. Translated: CASSLGSGTDTQYF.

J is TRBJ2-3 and V is TRBV19, with D uncertain. The CDR3 contains 14 residues. V was shortened by 3 bases and J by 1 base, with 8 bases between the two germline ends. Germline CDR1 and CDR2: LNHDA and SQIVND (reference sequence). The CDR3 sequence is CASSMDMGTDTQYF. The CDR3, as DNA: TGTGCCAGTAGTATGGATATGGGCACAGATACGCAGTATTTT. Drawing the rest from reference TRBV19 and TRBJ2-3, the complete variable domain is DGGITQSPKYLFRKEGQNVTLSCEQNLNHDAMYWYRQDPGQGLRLIYYSQIVNDFQKGDIAEGYSVSREKKESFPLTVTSAQKNPTAFYLCASSMDMGTDTQYFGPGTRLTVL.

The chain employs TRBV7-9 and TRBJ1-1, with D unclear. Germline-derived CDR1 and CDR2 are SEHNR and FQNEAQ (reference sequence). This CDR3 is 13 amino acids long. Trimming shortened V by 2 bases and J by 4 bases, and 8 bases separated the two germline ends. CDR3 DNA: TGTGCCAGCAGCTTAATGGTGGCCACTGAAGCTTTCTTT. As protein: CASSLMVATEAFF.

This rearrangement joins TRBV25-1 to TRBJ1-4, with a weak D call TRBD1 (5 bases). The CDR3 length is 13 residues. V dropped 4 bases and J dropped 8 bases, with 11 bases sitting between them. Per germline, CDR1 MGHDK and CDR2 SYGVNS. The CDR3 loop reads CASSVRQSEKLFF. DNA of the CDR3: TGTGCCAGCAGTGTCAGACAGTCGGAAAAACTGTTTTTT.

This chain connects TRBV28 to TRBJ2-7; 9 positions agree with TRBD1. The CDR3 length is 13 residues. The V gene's germline CDR1 is MDHEN and CDR2 SYDVKM. Germline trimming cut 6 bases from V and 8 bases from J; bases unmatched to any gene: 8. CDR3: CASSPGTGLKQYF. In DNA form, the CDR3 reads TGTGCCAGCAGCCCTGGGACAGGGTTGAAGCAGTACTTC.

The CDR3 DNA is TGTGCCAGCAGCGTAGGGTCAGGAACCTACGAGCAGTACTTC. Amino acids: CASSVGSGTYEQYF. J is TRBJ2-7 and V is TRBV9; no reliable D call. Germline V lookup: CDR1 SGDLS, CDR2 YYNGEE. The CDR3 contains 14 residues. The V end was cut by 0 bases, the J end by 2 bases, with 9 bases between.

This chain joins TRBV6-5 and TRBJ1-4; 9 positions match TRBD1. Per germline, CDR1 MNHEY and CDR2 SVGAGI. The CDR3 extends over 14 amino acids. V was clipped by 5 bases and J by 8 bases; unmatched bases: 6. The CDR3 is CASSEQGAGEKLFF. The CDR3 DNA follows: TGTGCCAGCAGTGAACAGGGGGCCGGGGAAAAACTGTTTTTT.

V usage is TRBV9 and J usage is TRBJ1-2; 7 bases agree with TRBD1. The J segment lost 2 bases and the V segment lost 0 bases, leaving 13 bases of the junction unmatched. From germline, CDR1 is SGDLS and CDR2 YYNGEE. The CDR3 is made up of 18 amino acids. The CDR3: CASSVESARTGENYGYTF. The CDR3, as DNA: TGTGCCAGCAGCGTAGAGTCCGCCCGGACAGGAGAAAACTATGGCTACACCTTC.

This chain joins TRBV27 and TRBJ2-1, with D perhaps TRBD1 (6 bases). The germline gives CDR1 MNHEY, CDR2 SMNVEV (reference sequence). Deletions cut 2 bases from V and 8 bases from J, with 16 bases between. This CDR3 spans 15 amino acids. This chain's CDR3 is CASSLQGPIWDEQFF. CDR3 in DNA: TGTGCCAGCAGTTTACAGGGGCCGATATGGGATGAGCAGTTCTTC.

The chain couples TRBV7-9 to TRBJ1-1, with 8 bases lining up with TRBD1. The CDR3 is 16 amino acids. The J segment lost 3 bases and the V segment lost 5 bases, leaving 11 bases of the junction unmatched. Germline-derived CDR1 and CDR2 are SEHNR and FQNEAQ (reference sequence). CDR3 nucleotide sequence: TGTGCCAGCAGCCCTCAGGGGGCCGCAGACGACACTGAAGCTTTCTTT. It translates to CASSPQGAADDTEAFF.

This clone was recorded only once. The V gene is TRBV6-5, the J gene TRBJ1-2; tentative D call: TRBD1 (6 bases). The germline gives CDR1 MNHEY, CDR2 SVGAGI. Trimming removed 6 bases from V and 2 bases from J, with 10 bases in between. CDR3 length equals 13 residues. The CDR3 spells CASRVGQNYGYTF. For the CDR3, the DNA is TGTGCCAGCAGAGTAGGACAGAACTATGGCTACACCTTC.

The sample holds one count of this clone. The V gene is TRBV7-9, the J gene TRBJ2-7; a weak D match, TRBD1 (10 bases). Germline V CDR1 and CDR2: SEHNR, FQNEAQ (reference sequence). Trimming stripped 4 bases from V and 4 bases from J, with 23 bases between. The CDR3 totals 17 residues. The CDR3: CASSSSGTGARSYEQYF. The DNA of the CDR3 is TGTGCCAGCAGCTCTAGCGGGACAGGGGCGAGGTCTTACGAGCAGTACTTC.